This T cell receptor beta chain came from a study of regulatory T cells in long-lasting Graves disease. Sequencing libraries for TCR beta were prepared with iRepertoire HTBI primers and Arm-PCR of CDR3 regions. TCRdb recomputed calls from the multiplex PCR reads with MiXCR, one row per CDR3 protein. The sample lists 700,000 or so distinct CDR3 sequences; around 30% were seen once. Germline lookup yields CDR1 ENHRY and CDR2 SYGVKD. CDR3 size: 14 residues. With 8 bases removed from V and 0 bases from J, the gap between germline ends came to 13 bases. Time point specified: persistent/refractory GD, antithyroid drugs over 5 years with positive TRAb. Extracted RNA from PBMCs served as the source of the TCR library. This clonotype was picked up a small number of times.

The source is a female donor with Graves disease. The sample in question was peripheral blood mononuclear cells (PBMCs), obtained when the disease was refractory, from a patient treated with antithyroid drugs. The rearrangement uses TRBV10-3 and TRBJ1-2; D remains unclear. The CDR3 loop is CAIGRTSANYGYTF. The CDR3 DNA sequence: TGTGCCATCGGTCGGACGTCGGCTAACTATGGCTACACCTTC.